What follows are 4 T cell receptor beta chains derived from one specimen sequenced in a study of shared clonotypes between healthy human individuals. TCRdb's copy holds only in-frame clones and misses some; the assay was immunoSEQ multiplex PCR. The sample shows 650,000 to 700,000 clones, around 91% of them seen only once. Input material: memory CD8+ T cells from PBMCs. The subset was: CD45RO+ cells pooled with CCR7-negative TemRA cells. The receptors were gathered from a man aged 18 to 29 in good health. Some clones in this sample may be carry-over from other donors' samples.

The chain joins TRBV4-1 to TRBJ2-7, with 12 bases identical to TRBD2. From germline, CDR1 is MGHRA and CDR2 YSYEKL. CDR3 length: 16 residues. J lost 4 bases, V lost 5 bases, and 9 bases had no gene match. CDR3 sequence reads: CASSSHPGLAGYEQYF. Here the CDR3 DNA reads TGCGCCAGCAGCTCCCACCCGGGACTAGCGGGTTACGAGCAGTACTTC.

The J gene is TRBJ2-2, the V gene TRBV2; the D call may be TRBD1 or TRBD2 (5 bases each). Trimming took off 6 bases at V and 0 bases at J, with 17 bases between the two ends. CDR3 size: 17 residues. The V gene's germline CDR1 is SNHLY and CDR2 FYNNEI. The DNA for the CDR3 is TGTGCCAGCAGGAGGGACGGAACTTCATCGAACACCGGGGAGCTGTTTTTT. Amino acids: CASRRDGTSSNTGELFF.

This clone was recorded many times. The chain links TRBV7-9 to TRBJ2-2; 8 bases agree with TRBD2. V was pared by 1 base and J by 5 bases, with 3 bases of the junction left unmatched. CDR1 and CDR2 (germline): SEHNR, FQNEAQ (reference sequence). This CDR3 comprises 15 residues. Here the CDR3 DNA reads TGTGCCAGCAGCTTAGAGACTAGCGTGACCGGGGAGCTGTTTTTT. This translates into CASSLETSVTGELFF.

V usage is TRBV29-1 and J usage is TRBJ2-1; D is unclear. V lost 4 bases, J lost 0 bases, and 10 bases lay in between. CDR1 and CDR2 (germline): SQVTM, ANQGSEA. This CDR3 is 14 amino acids long. The CDR3 DNA sequence: TGCAGCGTTGTTTGGGCTAGCTCCTACAATGAGCAGTTCTTC. Translated, it gives CSVVWASSYNEQFF.